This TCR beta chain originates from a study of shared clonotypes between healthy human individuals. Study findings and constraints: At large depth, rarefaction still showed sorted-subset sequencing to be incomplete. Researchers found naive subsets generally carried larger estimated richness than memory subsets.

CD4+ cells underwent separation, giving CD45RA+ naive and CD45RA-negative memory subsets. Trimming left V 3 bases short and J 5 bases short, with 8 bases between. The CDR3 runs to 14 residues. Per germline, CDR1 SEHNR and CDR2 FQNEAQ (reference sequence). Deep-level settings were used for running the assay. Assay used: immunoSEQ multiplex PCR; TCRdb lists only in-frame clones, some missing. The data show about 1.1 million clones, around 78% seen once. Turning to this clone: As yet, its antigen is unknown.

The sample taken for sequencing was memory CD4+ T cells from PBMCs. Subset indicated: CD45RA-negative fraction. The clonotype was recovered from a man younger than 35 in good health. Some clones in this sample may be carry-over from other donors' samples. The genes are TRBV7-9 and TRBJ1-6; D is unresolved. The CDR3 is CASSLDSDNSPLHF. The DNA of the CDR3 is TGTGCCAGCAGCTTGGACTCTGATAATTCACCCCTCCACTTT.